Listed below are T cell receptor beta chains from one sample, sequenced in a study of shared clonotypes between healthy human individuals. Profiled with immunoSEQ multiplex PCR; TCRdb holds only in-frame clones, not every one. The repertoire holds some 650,000 clones, with around 97% as singletons. The sample taken for sequencing was naive CD4+ T cells sorted from blood. Receptors were obtained from a young woman in good health. CDR3s include the opening cysteine and the closing phenylalanine or tryptophan. Fields, in order: J gene, clone size, D gene, CDR3 length, V gene, CDR3 DNA, CDR3 protein. D genes are given only for firm matches. Not every row has a clone size; where given, it reads once, few, many or a size class.

TRBJ2-1 | NA | NA | 17 | TRBV19 | TGTGCCAGTAGTCCAAGCCGGGACTCCAGCTCCTACAATGAGCAGTTCTTC | CASSPSRDSSSYNEQFF
TRBJ2-7 | NA | NA | 16 | TRBV4-1 | TGCGCCAGCAGCCAACCTCGAATGGGCGGAGGCTACGAGCAGTACTTC | CASSQPRMGGGYEQYF
TRBJ1-5 | NA | TRBD1 | 12 | TRBV9 | TGTGCCAGCAGCGCAGGGGGTCAGCCCCAGCATTTT | CASSAGGQPQHF
TRBJ2-1 | NA | TRBD2 | 14 | TRBV5-4 | TGTGCCAGTAAACTAGCGGGAGGGGGCAATGAGCAGTTCTTC | CASKLAGGGNEQFF
TRBJ2-2 | NA | NA | 17 | TRBV7-9 | TGTGCCAGCAGCGAGGCTACGGGGATTGCGACCACCGGGGAGCTGTTTTTT | CASSEATGIATTGELFF
TRBJ1-2 | NA | NA | 15 | TRBV6-5 | TGTGCCAGCAGTTCCGCGACGGGACCTTCGGGTGGCTACACCTTC | CASSSATGPSGGYTF
TRBJ2-5 | NA | TRBD2 | 16 | TRBV5-1 | TGCGCCAGCAGCTTGGTGGTTCGGGGGGTCAGAGAGACCCAGTACTTC | CASSLVVRGVRETQYF
TRBJ2-7 | NA | NA | 14 | TRBV19 | TGTGCCAGTAGTATCGGTCAGGGTGTGGGCGAGCAGTACTTC | CASSIGQGVGEQYF
TRBJ1-5 | NA | NA | 15 | TRBV6-1 | TGTGCCAGCAGTGACCAGGGAGGGGGGATCCTCCCCCAGCATTTT | CASSDQGGGILPQHF
TRBJ2-2 | NA | TRBD2 | 17 | TRBV28 | TGTGCCAGCAGCCCCGGGGGGTTGACTATCGGGTCCGGGGAGCTGTTTTTT | CASSPGGLTIGSGELFF
TRBJ1-1 | NA | TRBD1 | 15 | TRBV18 | TGTGCCAGCTCGCCGAGACAGGGCACAAACACTGAAGCTTTCTTT | CASSPRQGTNTEAFF
TRBJ1-6 | NA | NA | 15 | TRBV28 | TGTGCCAGCAGAAACCCCGGAGCCTCTAATTCACCCCTCCACTTT | CASRNPGASNSPLHF
TRBJ2-5 | NA | NA | 12 | TRBV2 | TGTGCCAGCAGGCCCGGTGGGGAGACCCAGTACTTC | CASRPGGETQYF
TRBJ2-7 | NA | NA | 11 | TRBV6-5 | TGTGCCAGCAGTGGCCTAGGGGAGCAGTACTTC | CASSGLGEQYF
TRBJ2-2 | NA | TRBD1 | 16 | TRBV9 | TGTGCCAGCAGCGTAAGGGGACAGGCGAACACCGGGGAGCTGTTTTTT | CASSVRGQANTGELFF
TRBJ2-1 | NA | NA | 16 | TRBV15 | TGTGCCACCAGCAGAGATCGGTTAAGCTCCTACAATGAGCAGTTCTTC | CATSRDRLSSYNEQFF
TRBJ2-7 | NA | NA | 14 | TRBV27 | TGTGCCAGCACCCTCGACTACCCTACCTACGAGCAGTACTTC | CASTLDYPTYEQYF
TRBJ2-3 | NA | NA | 16 | TRBV5-4 | TGTGCCAGCAGCTCCAGAGCGGGCGCTAGCACAGATACGCAGTATTTT | CASSSRAGASTDTQYF
TRBJ2-7 | once | TRBD2 | 20 | TRBV15 | TGTGCCACCAGGACGTTCCCTCGGGGCAGACTAGCGGGATACCCCTACGAGCAGTACTTC | CATRTFPRGRLAGYPYEQYF
TRBJ1-2 | NA | TRBD1 | 15 | TRBV10-3 | TGTGCCACCGCTATGACAGGGGATGAGGCCCATGGCTACACCTTC | CATAMTGDEAHGYTF
TRBJ1-3 | NA | NA | 15 | TRBV5-6 | TGTGCCAGCAGCCTGCCACAGGGACCTGGAAACACCATATATTTT | CASSLPQGPGNTIYF
TRBJ2-7 | NA | TRBD2 | 17 | TRBV30 | TGTGCCTGGAGTGTCCGGACTAGCGGGAGGAGCTCCTACGAGCAGTACTTC | CAWSVRTSGRSSYEQYF
TRBJ2-6 | NA | NA | 14 | TRBV4-1 | TGCGCCAGCAGCCAACCGGAAACTTTCAACGTCCTGACTTTC | CASSQPETFNVLTF
TRBJ1-1 | NA | NA | 15 | TRBV11-2 | TGTGCCAGCAGCTTAGAACAGGGCCCCGGCACTGAAGCTTTCTTT | CASSLEQGPGTEAFF
TRBJ1-5 | NA | NA | 12 | TRBV5-1 | TGCGCCAGCAGCTTGGGCCGACAGCCCCAGCATTTT | CASSLGRQPQHF
TRBJ1-4 | NA | TRBD1 | 16 | TRBV6-5 | TGTGCCAGCAGTTACGGCAGGGGGCTAACTAATGAAAAACTGTTTTTT | CASSYGRGLTNEKLFF
TRBJ2-1 | once | NA | 16 | TRBV7-8 | TGTGCCAGCAGCTTAAATTCAGGGACAACGATTAGTGAGCAGTTCTTC | CASSLNSGTTISEQFF
TRBJ2-2 | NA | TRBD1 | 16 | TRBV11-3 | TGTGCCAGCAGCCGTAGGGGGACAGGCGGCACCGGGGAGCTGTTTTTT | CASSRRGTGGTGELFF
TRBJ1-5 | NA | NA | 14 | TRBV2 | TGTGCCAGCAGTGACGGGGTTCCCAATCAGCCCCAGCATTTT | CASSDGVPNQPQHF
TRBJ1-2 | NA | TRBD1 | 13 | TRBV5-1 | TGCGCCAGCAGCTTGGGGACAGGGGACGGCTACACCTTC | CASSLGTGDGYTF
TRBJ2-1 | NA | TRBD2 | 15 | TRBV25-1 | TGTGCCAGCAGTGAAGCAGGGAGGGCCTACAATGAGCAGTTCTTC | CASSEAGRAYNEQFF
TRBJ2-7 | NA | TRBD2 | 14 | TRBV27 | TGTGCCAGCAGAAGGACTAGCGGGACCTACGAGCAGTACTTC | CASRRTSGTYEQYF
TRBJ2-7 | NA | TRBD2 | 16 | TRBV5-1 | TGCGCCAGCAGCCTCGGGGTAGCGGGAGTCTCTGGGGAGCAGTACTTC | CASSLGVAGVSGEQYF
TRBJ2-3 | NA | NA | 14 | TRBV7-9 | TGTGCCAGCAGCTTAGACCTGCGGTCAGATACGCAGTATTTT | CASSLDLRSDTQYF
TRBJ1-1 | NA | NA | 14 | TRBV5-1 | TGCGCCAGCAACGGGGGGTCCCGAGGGACTGAAGCTTTCTTT | CASNGGSRGTEAFF
TRBJ2-1 | once | TRBD2 | 15 | TRBV28 | TGTGCCAGCAGTTTGGAGCGGGAGGGCCCTCATGAGCAGTTCTTC | CASSLEREGPHEQFF
TRBJ2-2 | NA | TRBD2 | 15 | TRBV6-1 | TGTGCCAGCACCGGGACTACCCAGAACACCGGGGAGCTGTTTTTT | CASTGTTQNTGELFF